The 10 T cell receptor beta chains listed next were all sequenced from one sample in a study of blood T cell dynamics during melanoma immunotherapy. As to time point: week 3, after first cycle of checkpoint inhibitor. Some clones are missing from TCRdb's copy, which holds only in-frame ones; the method was immunoSEQ multiplex PCR. This sample has more than 9,000 clones, with 87% found just once. Sequenced material: blood, taken from a patient treated with checkpoint blockade. All receptors come from a human donor with melanoma.

The gene calls are TRBV5-1 and TRBJ1-1, with 8 bases fitting TRBD1. Germline-derived CDR1 and CDR2 are SGHRS and YFSETQ. CDR3 length: 17 residues. Germline trimming cut 4 bases from V and 4 bases from J; bases unmatched to any gene: 15. CDR3 loop: CASSAPSLQGAGTEAFF. The CDR3 region has the DNA TGCGCCAGCAGCGCCCCGAGTCTCCAGGGGGCGGGCACTGAAGCTTTCTTT.

This chain links TRBV6-1 with TRBJ1-2; no clear D. Germline-derived CDR1 and CDR2 are MNHNS and SASEGT. The CDR3 sequence is 13 residues long. The germline V and J ends were trimmed by 0 bases and 5 bases, with 7 bases remaining between them. CDR3 DNA: TGTGCCAGCAGTGAAGCGGCGGATTATGGCTACACCTTC. It encodes CASSEAADYGYTF.

This clone was found once. The chain uses TRBV7-8 and TRBJ2-3; D is uncertain. Trimming took off 1 base at V and 0 bases at J, with 11 bases between the two ends. This CDR3 is 16 amino acids long. The V gene's germline CDR1 is SGHVS and CDR2 FQNEAQ. Here the CDR3 DNA reads TGTGCCAGCAGCTTAGAAATTTCCTGGAGCACAGATACGCAGTATTTT. It specifies CASSLEISWSTDTQYF. Full variable domain (remainder filled in from reference TRBV7-8 and TRBJ2-3): GAGVSQSPRYKVAKRGQDVALRCDPISGHVSLFWYQQALGQGPEFLTYFQNEAQLDKSGLPSDRFFAERPEGSVSTLKIQRTQQEDSAVYLCASSLEISWSTDTQYFGPGTRLTVL.

This clone showed up just a few times. The rearrangement uses TRBV19 and TRBJ1-5; a weak D match, TRBD1 (5 bases). Trimming left V 6 bases short and J 4 bases short, with 13 bases between. CDR1 is LNHDA, CDR2 SQIVND, per germline (reference sequence). The length of the CDR3 is 14 residues. CDR3 in DNA: TGTGCCAGTAGGACCGGGACGATTAATCAGCCCCAGCATTTT. The encoded protein is CASRTGTINQPQHF.

The V call is TRBV7-8, the J call TRBJ2-1; D is tentatively TRBD1 or TRBD2 (5 bases each). The V gene lost 5 bases and the J gene lost 4 bases, with 27 bases spanning the gap. Looked up from germline, CDR1 is SGHVS and CDR2 is FQNEAQ. There are 19 residues in the CDR3. CDR3 amino acids: CASSPRTRKTTRSYNEQFF. As DNA, the CDR3 is TGTGCCAGCAGCCCCCGGACAAGAAAGACTACCCGTTCTTACAATGAGCAGTTCTTC.

The V and J genes are TRBV7-6 and TRBJ2-5; 15 bases match TRBD2. J was trimmed by 5 bases and V by 3 bases; bases with no gene match: 10. Germline V gene data show CDR1 as SGHVS and CDR2 as FNYEAQ. This CDR3 is built from 18 residues. The CDR3 sequence: CASSFGLAGGLSGETQYF. CDR3 bases: TGTGCCAGCAGCTTCGGACTAGCGGGGGGGCTGTCAGGGGAGACCCAGTACTTC.

This sequence joins TRBV2 and TRBJ1-5; 10 bases fit TRBD1. The germline gives CDR1 SNHLY, CDR2 FYNNEI. The ends lost 6 bases at V and 7 bases at J; junction bases unmatched: 9. The CDR3 has 15 residues. Here the CDR3 DNA reads TGTGCCAGCAGAACCGGGACAGGGGCGGGCCAGCCCCAGCATTTT. Encoded protein: CASRTGTGAGQPQHF.

This chain connects TRBV7-9 to TRBJ1-1, with TRBD1 matching 8 bases. The germline V gene has CDR1 SEHNR and CDR2 FQNEAQ (reference sequence). The CDR3 contains 15 residues. V lost 3 bases to trimming and J lost 3 bases; unmatched junction nucleotides: 6. The CDR3 spells CASSFRGPRDTEAFF. In DNA, the CDR3 is TGTGCCAGCAGCTTCAGGGGGCCTAGGGACACTGAAGCTTTCTTT.

J is TRBJ1-1 and V is TRBV19, with TRBD1 identical over 8 bases. CDR3 length: 16 residues. V lost 6 bases and J lost 0; bases outside the gene matches: 9. Germline V gene lookup returns CDR1 LNHDA and CDR2 SQIVND (reference sequence). CDR3 sequence: CASRYSGTGMNTEAFF. The CDR3 DNA sequence: TGTGCCAGTAGATATTCCGGGACAGGCATGAACACTGAAGCTTTCTTT.

V is TRBV6-5 and J is TRBJ2-3; 8 nucleotides agree with TRBD2. The V gene's germline CDR1 is MNHEY and CDR2 SVGAGI. The CDR3 sequence is 13 residues long. Germline trimming cut 7 bases from V and 3 bases from J; bases unmatched to any gene: 3. CDR3 sequence: CASIQRGTDTQYF. In DNA form, the CDR3 reads TGTGCCAGCATTCAGCGGGGGACAGATACGCAGTATTTT.